This T cell receptor beta chain originates from a study of T cell responses to AZD1222 COVID-19 vaccine. General study points: Recipients of two AZD1222 doses showed rising Spike-specific TCR breadth and depth. Baseline antibody screening turned up just a handful of seropositive AZD1222 recipients.

Generated by immunoSEQ multiplex PCR, the TCRdb table keeps only in-frame clones and is missing some. The sample lists about 82,000 clones; roughly 88% were seen once. V shed 5 bases, J shed 8 bases, and the junction held 7 bases outside the gene matches. This CDR3 has 13 amino acids. Analysis merged second doses at about 4 or about 12 weeks. As concerns this clone: Its antigen is undetermined.

The TCR originated in an adult who received the AZD1222 COVID-19 vaccine. Sequencing used peripheral blood, obtained 28 days after the second AZD1222 dose. This chain connects TRBV12-3 or TRBV12-4 to TRBJ1-1, with 8 bases matching TRBD1. In DNA, the CDR3 is TGTGCCAGCAGTGAACAGGGGGTAGGGGAAGCTTTCTTT. Protein sequence: CASSEQGVGEAFF.